The 15 T cell receptor beta chains given below trace back to one sample, sequenced in a study of T-cell memory formation after mild COVID-19. TCRdb re-analysed the 5' RACE reads in MiXCR, keeping a single row per CDR3 protein. This table holds tens of thousands of distinct CDR3 sequences, roughly 7.2% found once. The specimen was PBMCs or a T cell subset sorted from them (not recorded which). Every receptor here comes from an adult who had mild COVID-19 (a few samples of this study predate the infection). Cell type and time point are not known.

Many counts were recorded for this clonotype. The CDR3 spells CASSRNGQGTNEKLFF. The CDR3 nucleotides read TGCGCCAGCAGCCGAAACGGACAGGGGACGAATGAAAAACTGTTTTTT. The chain links TRBV5-1 to TRBJ1-4, with 9 nucleotides matching TRBD1. The CDR3 loop spans 16 amino acids. Per the germline V gene, CDR1 is SGHRS and CDR2 is YFSETQ. Trimming at V came to 4 bases and at J to 5 bases, leaving 9 bases not matched to a gene.

This chain connects TRBV4-3 to TRBJ2-1, with 14 positions matching TRBD2. The V gene end was trimmed by 4 bases and the J gene end by 9 bases; junction bases not matched to a gene: 11. In germline, CDR1 is LGHNA, CDR2 YSLEER. This CDR3 is built from 17 residues. The CDR3 coding sequence is TGCGCCAGCAGCCGCCGCGAGGGACTAGCGGGAGTAAGTGAGCAGTTCTTC. Translated, it gives CASSRREGLAGVSEQFF.

There are a few counts of this clonotype. The rearrangement uses TRBV4-1 and TRBJ2-7, with 9 nucleotides matching TRBD2. This CDR3 has 17 residues. With 4 bases clipped from V and 4 bases from J, the junction kept 14 bases outside the gene matches. CDR1 is MGHRA, CDR2 YSYEKL, per germline. CDR3 residues: CASSPRRGGRATYEQYF. In DNA form, the CDR3 reads TGCGCCAGCAGCCCCAGGAGGGGCGGGAGGGCTACTTACGAGCAGTACTTC.

There are a few counts of this clonotype. The V gene is TRBV20-1, the J gene TRBJ2-5; TRBD2 is a possible D gene (6 bases). V lost 5 bases to trimming and J lost 5 bases, with 15 bases between them. Germline V gene lookup returns CDR1 DFQATT and CDR2 SNEGSKA (reference sequence). The CDR3 totals 13 residues. CDR3 region: CSAGTGSQETQYF. CDR3 in DNA: TGCAGTGCTGGGACCGGGAGTCAGGAGACCCAGTACTTC.

Remarks on this clonotype: Its ends do not fully match the called genes, so a read error is possible. The gene calls are TRBV2 and TRBJ2-1; 8 nucleotides agree with TRBD2. This CDR3 has 15 residues. CDR1 is SNHLY, CDR2 FYNNEI, per germline. CDR3 sequence (DNA): TGTGCCAGCAGTCCTCCGGGGGGGTCCTACAATGAGCAGTTATTC. This encodes CASSPPGGSYNEQLF.

In DNA, the CDR3 is TGCAGTGCTCCGCGGGGGGGCGATACGCAGTATTTT. This codes for CSAPRGGDTQYF. V and J are TRBV20-1 and TRBJ2-3; 9 positions match TRBD2. Germline assignment: CDR1 DFQATT and CDR2 SNEGSKA (reference sequence). CDR3 size: 12 residues. Trimming removed 5 bases from V and 6 bases from J; junction bases left unmatched: 3.

This clonotype was counted many times. V usage is TRBV7-7 and J usage is TRBJ2-1; D could derive from TRBD1 or TRBD2 (7 bases each). The V and J ends lost 4 bases and 7 bases respectively, with 11 bases between them. The CDR3 is 13 amino acids. Germline V gene data show CDR1 as SSHAT and CDR2 as FNYEAQ (reference sequence). CDR3 amino acids: CASSSGGGNEQFF. CDR3 DNA: TGTGCCAGCAGCTCAGGGGGGGGGAATGAGCAGTTCTTC.

The rearrangement joins TRBV10-3 to TRBJ1-1; D is undetermined. With 3 bases removed from V and 3 bases from J, the gap between germline ends came to 5 bases. The germline V gene encodes CDR1 ENHRY and CDR2 SYGVKD. The CDR3 spans 12 residues. CDR3 loop: CAISDQDTEAFF. The CDR3 coding sequence is TGTGCCATCAGTGATCAGGACACTGAAGCTTTCTTT.

There are many counts of this clonotype. The rearrangement uses TRBV7-2 and TRBJ2-7; 8 bases agree with TRBD2. CDR1 and CDR2 from the germline V gene are SGHTA and FQGNSA. The CDR3 is made up of 15 amino acids. Trimming took 5 bases from V and 5 from J; bases not matched to a gene: 11. The DNA for the CDR3 is TGTGCCAGCAGCATTAGCGGGATCTCGGCCCACGAGCAGTACTTC. Its protein product is CASSISGISAHEQYF.

This chain links TRBV7-2 with TRBJ2-4; unclear D gene. CDR1 SGHTA and CDR2 FQGNSA come from the germline V gene. The CDR3 spans 15 residues. V was clipped by 2 bases and J by 3 bases, with 11 bases between them. In nucleotides, the CDR3 is TGTGCCAGCAGCTTAAGTACCGGAAACAAAAACATTCAGTACTTC. Translating gives CASSLSTGNKNIQYF.

This clonotype appeared many times. V is TRBV20-1 and J is TRBJ2-5, with 8 bases lining up with TRBD2. Germline V gives CDR1 DFQATT, CDR2 SNEGSKA (reference sequence). V shed 5 bases and J 5 bases; nucleotides not matched to a gene: 10. CDR3 size: 14 residues. For the CDR3, the DNA is TGCAGTGCTGGAGTAGCGGGATCGGGTGAGACCCAGTACTTC. Translating gives CSAGVAGSGETQYF.

At least ten counts were recorded for this clonotype. This sequence joins TRBV27 and TRBJ2-6, with D hard to call. Germline V gene lookup returns CDR1 MNHEY and CDR2 SMNVEV (reference sequence). With 10 bases removed from V and 4 bases from J, the gap between germline ends came to 14 bases. The CDR3 is 14 amino acids. CDR3 protein: CATRPYSGANVLTF. The CDR3 nucleotides read TGTGCCACCCGGCCCTACAGCGGGGCCAACGTCCTGACTTTC.

CDR3 DNA sequence: TGTGCCAGCTCCCGCGGGATAGGGGCAGAAGATAGCAATCAGCCCCAGCATTTT. It specifies CASSRGIGAEDSNQPQHF. The J gene is TRBJ1-5, the V gene TRBV18, with a tentative D call TRBD1 (5 bases). CDR3 size: 18 residues. Trimming stripped 6 bases from V and 0 bases from J, with 21 bases between. CDR1 and CDR2 from the germline V gene are KGHSH and LQKENI.

The chain combines TRBV20-1 with TRBJ1-5; 9 bases match TRBD1. This CDR3 has 17 amino acids. Germline V gene lookup returns CDR1 DFQATT and CDR2 SNEGSKA (reference sequence). J was trimmed by 3 bases and V by 2 bases; bases with no gene match: 11. Here the CDR3 reads CSARNPRDRAINQPQHF. The CDR3 DNA follows: TGCAGTGCTAGAAACCCCCGGGACAGGGCTATCAATCAGCCCCAGCATTTT.

This clonotype was detected ten times or more. The chain links TRBV7-9 to TRBJ2-3; TRBD2 matches 12 bases. Trimming cost V 5 bases and J 5 bases; bases outside gene matches: 8. CDR3 length: 16 amino acids. Looked up from germline, CDR1 is SEHNR and CDR2 is FQNEAQ (reference sequence). CDR3 loop: CASSPPTSGRGDTQYF. The CDR3 bases are TGTGCCAGCAGCCCGCCGACTAGCGGGAGAGGAGATACGCAGTATTTT. The full variable domain, in which reference TRBV7-9 and TRBJ2-3 provide the parts outside the CDR3, is DTGVSQNPRHKITKRGQNVTFRCDPISEHNRLYWYRQTLGQGPEFLTYFQNEAQLEKSRLLSDRFSAERPKGSFSTLEIQRTEQGDSAMYLCASSPPTSGRGDTQYFGPGTRLTVL.